Listed here is a single T cell receptor beta chain. TCRdb's table, derived via immunoSEQ multiplex PCR, lists solely in-frame clones and lacks some. The table records roughly 100,000 clones, roughly four fifths of them present only once. The sample is drawn from a study of blood T cell repertoires in COVID-19. V lost 4 bases and J 0 bases, leaving 24 bases between the germline ends. Germline V gives CDR1 SGHVS, CDR2 FNYEAQ. This CDR3 has 19 residues. The source is a man in his sixties with acute or convalescent COVID-19. Sequences were obtained from peripheral blood. The V call is TRBV7-6, the J call TRBJ1-1; D may be TRBD1 (5 bases). The CDR3 DNA reads as TGTGCCAGCAGCTCCCCTCGGGCAGGGTGGCATCAAATGAACACTGAAGCTTTCTTT. Its translation is CASSSPRAGWHQMNTEAFF.